The entry that follows covers one T cell receptor (beta chain) sequence. The data belong to a study of T cells in tumors after PD-1 blockade. Study details: During anti-PD-1 treatment, some patients continued daily vismodegib 150 mg.

V was trimmed by 5 bases and J by 6 bases, leaving 8 bases between them. The germline CDR1 and CDR2 sequences are LNHDA and SQIVND (reference sequence). The CDR3 covers 12 residues. Clones were read by immunoSEQ multiplex PCR, and TCRdb kept only the in-frame ones, dropping some. Of about 12,000 clones listed, 60% to 70% are singletons. The TCR comes from a human donor with basal cell carcinoma. The input for sequencing was tumor tissue, taken before anti-PD-1 treatment. The chain employs TRBV19 and TRBJ2-1; D is undetermined. This chain's CDR3 is CASSSSRNEQFF. The CDR3 DNA follows: TGTGCCAGTAGTTCTAGTCGCAATGAGCAGTTCTTC. Supplemented by reference TRBV19 and TRBJ2-1, the full variable domain reads DGGITQSPKYLFRKEGQNVTLSCEQNLNHDAMYWYRQDPGQGLRLIYYSQIVNDFQKGDIAEGYSVSREKKESFPLTVTSAQKNPTAFYLCASSSSRNEQFFGPGTRLTVL.